This T cell receptor beta chain was captured in a study of PD-L1 blockade in urothelial cancer (dated by TCRdb to about 2017). For the study in its entirety: All patients started therapy around 2014 and received atezolizumab 1,200 mg intravenously every 3 weeks. About 90% of the roughly 29 patients were identified as males with urothelial cancer of bladder origin, and a prior smoking history was reported by 18 of 29 patients. Patients had an ECOG performance status of 0 or 1 and had received between 0 and 3 prior chemotherapy regimens. Blood samples were analyzed 3 weeks after the start of treatment (second dose) and 6 weeks after the start of treatment. Blood samples yielded a median of about 150,000 T cells and more than 75,000 unique TCRs, with median clonality approximately 0.08. The study, an exploratory multi-omic analysis, examined somatic, immune and clinical correlates of response to PD-L1 blockade with atezolizumab in urothelial cancer. Pretreatment tumor samples and matched peripheral blood, collected serially before and after atezolizumab treatment, underwent TCR sequencing. Durable clinical benefit was defined as progression-free survival longer than 6 months, and TCR features were also tested against progression-free and overall survival. In the same patients who had TCR sequencing, pretreatment tumors also underwent whole exome sequencing and RNA sequencing. Ten or so patients reached durable clinical benefit, while about 19 patients did not. Pretreatment blood TCR-seq was available for 30 or so patients, at least one posttreatment blood collection was obtained for about 24 patients, and tumor TCR-seq was available for about 24 patients. Overall study results and their limits: Because the sample size was small (n ≈ 31) and many exploratory analyses were performed, the results are intended to be hypothesis-generating. Among patients with durable benefit, tumor-associated TCR clones showed greater expansion in peripheral blood 3 weeks after treatment started (n of about 21, p = 0.022). A pretreatment peripheral blood TCR clonality below the median was linked to improved progression-free and overall survival.

Comment on this clone: There is no known antigen for this receptor. No much larger clone exists at a distance of one base, and base qualities are not known.

In the paper's terms, the time point label means: peripheral blood 6 weeks after treatment start. The cohort included some 30 patients with locally advanced or metastatic urothelial carcinoma who were treated at Memorial Sloan Kettering on a trial protocol. Peripheral blood mononuclear cells were collected pretreatment and during treatment, with between 1 and 8 total time points per patient. The Qiagen DNeasy Blood extraction kit was used to purify genomic DNA from total PBMCs and tumor samples. PBMCs were collected pretreatment and during treatment, and were isolated and stored as previously described. Synthetic TCR analog templates were spiked into each PCR to estimate absolute template abundance from read counts. The immunoSEQ assay was used to amplify TCRbeta CDR3 regions from genomic DNA with bias-controlled V and J gene primers. Sequencing of rearranged TCRbeta segments was performed at approximately 20X coverage. In the paper's pipeline: Clustering was used to correct sequencing errors, and CDR3s were annotated against IMGT so that V, D and J genes could be assigned. Downstream analyses used only productive TCRbeta rearrangements, leaving out any out-of-frame or stop-codon sequences. To compute clonality, Shannon entropy was normalized by the log of the number of unique productive sequences and then subtracted from one. Clones differing between time points or between blood and tumor were identified using Fisher's exact test with Benjamini-Hochberg correction, with an adjusted p below 0.01 applied as the threshold. Entries here come from immuneACCESS through TCRdb and include only in-frame sequences with V and J called. Some clones fail to appear in such tables; in the studies checked, an unresolved V gene covers under half of the shortfall, and the cause of the remainder is unknown. V, J and clone size derive from that table, while D and trimming were established from the DNA sequence. Here the sample has about 41,000 clones; about 85% occur a single time. The ten biggest clones cover about 2.5% of the sample.

The CDR3 sequence holds 13 residues, the cysteine and phenylalanine included. The sequence is cut down to CDR3 DNA, 39 bases in frame from base 1. The germline V gene (reference sequence) provides CDR1 LNHDA and CDR2 SQIVND. V is shortened by 8 bases, J by 3 bases, and the region joining them spans 11 bases. The chain is encoded by TRBV19 joined to TRBJ1-5, with a weak D call of TRBD1 (5 bases match). This specimen consisted of PBMCs, obtained around atezolizumab (anti-PD-L1) treatment. The source of this sequence is a man between 65 and 85 years old with urothelial cancer. The CDR3 in this case is CASPGGDNQPQHF. The DNA sequence follows: TGTGCCAGTCCTGGGGGGGACAATCAGCCCCAGCATTTT.